What follows describes a single TCR beta chain. Its target is unknown. CDR3 size: 11 residues. Per the germline V gene, CDR1 is SGHKS and CDR2 is YYEKEE (reference sequence). V lost 2 bases and J lost 13, with 12 bases in between. The sample belongs to a study of T cell repertoires in cytomegalovirus infection. Study summary: Public TCR beta signatures provided an indication of both CMV infection and a matching HLA type.

TCRdb itself ran the reads through MiXCR, one entry per CDR3 protein. The sample yields about a million distinct CDR3 sequences, roughly 30% seen once. General observations from the study: Identification of carriers of CMV plus the relevant HLA was achieved through cumulative public TCR beta family frequency. Ex vivo responses were dominated by HLA-C-restricted CMV-specific TCR beta clonotypes.

The specimen was cultured CD8+ T cells from PBMCs, collected from culture after CMV antigen stimulation. V gene TRBV5-5 combines with J gene TRBJ1-2; no clear D. The clonotype was recovered from a human donor in good health (CMV status not recorded). Some clones in this sample may be carry-over from other donors' samples. This CDR3 is CASSLTVPRTF. The CDR3 DNA is TGTGCCAGCAGCTTAACCGTCCCGCGCACCTTC.